This TCR beta chain comes out of a study of cytomegalovirus exposure and HLA in healthy donors. Study results and caveats: Judged likely to be a sequencing artifact was a cluster of highly shared sequence variants.

PCR was performed using 60 Vbeta and 13 Jbeta primers. The protocol was immunoSEQ multiplex PCR, while the TCRdb copy is restricted to in-frame clones and leaves out a portion. Of about 180,000 clones listed, over 65% are singletons. In regard to this clone: Its specificity is not known.

Germline CDR1 and CDR2: WNHNN and SYGVQD (reference sequence). J lost 3 bases, V lost 3 bases, and 13 bases had no gene match. The CDR3 spans 17 residues. The V gene is TRBV10-1, the J gene TRBJ1-2, with 7 bases lining up with TRBD1. This sequence originates from a man between 60 and 75 years old in good health and CMV-seronegative. Sequenced material: PBMCs. The CDR3 nucleotides are TGCGCCAGCAGTGACTATGGACAGGCCGACATCCACTATGGCTACACCTTC. Translation: CASSDYGQADIHYGYTF.